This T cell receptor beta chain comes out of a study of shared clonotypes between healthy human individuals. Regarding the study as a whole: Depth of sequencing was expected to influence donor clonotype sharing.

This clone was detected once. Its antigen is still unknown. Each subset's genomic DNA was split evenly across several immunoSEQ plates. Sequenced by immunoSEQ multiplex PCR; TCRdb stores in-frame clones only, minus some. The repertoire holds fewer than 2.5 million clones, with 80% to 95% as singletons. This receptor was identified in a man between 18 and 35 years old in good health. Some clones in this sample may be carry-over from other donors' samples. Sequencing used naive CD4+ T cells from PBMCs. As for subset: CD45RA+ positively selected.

CDR3 sequence: CASSLGGLLRGLNSNQPQHF. DNA of the CDR3: TGTGCCAGCAGTCTTGGGGGGCTCCTGCGGGGGCTGAATTCCAATCAGCCCCAGCATTTT. V usage is TRBV28 and J usage is TRBJ1-5; TRBD1 might be the D (6 bases). The germline V gene encodes CDR1 MDHEN and CDR2 SYDVKM. The CDR3 has 20 residues. V was trimmed by 5 bases and J by 3 bases, leaving 29 bases between them.